The 13 T cell receptor beta chains below were found in one sample sequenced in a study of blood T cell repertoires in COVID-19 (TCRdb year 2020). Libraries were constructed by the immunoSEQ multiplex PCR assay. TCRdb mirrors the immuneACCESS table, restricted to in-frame sequences. Some clones are absent from its copies; in checked studies, under half trace to an unresolved V gene, and the reason for the others is unknown. For this sample the table gives around 150,000 clones, of which 84% were detected only once. In total, the top ten clones hold about 2% of the sample. Sequenced input: peripheral blood. The receptors come from a man aged 65 to 85 with acute or convalescent COVID-19.

The rearrangement joins TRBV7-8 to TRBJ1-4; the match to TRBD1 covers 10 bases. Losses at the gene ends were 4 bases for V and 8 bases for J; bases not matched to a gene: 7. This CDR3 has 15 amino acids. The V gene's germline CDR1 is SGHVS and CDR2 FQNEAQ. The CDR3 reads CASSSPGTGVEKLFF. In DNA, the CDR3 is TGTGCCAGCAGCTCCCCCGGGACAGGGGTAGAAAAACTGTTTTTT.

A single count supports this clone. The chain joins TRBV19 to TRBJ1-2, with 8 bases fitting TRBD1. The V and J ends lost 7 bases and 3 bases, in that order; junction bases with no gene match: 7. The CDR3 is made up of 14 amino acids. Germline assignment: CDR1 LNHDA and CDR2 SQIVND (reference sequence). The CDR3 bases are TGTGCCAGTACTGGGACAGGACGATACTATGGCTACACCTTC. This encodes CASTGTGRYYGYTF.

The sample holds one count of this clone. This chain connects TRBV18 to TRBJ1-5; 8 nucleotides line up with TRBD1. J gave up 6 bases and V 6 bases, and 7 bases lay outside the gene matches. The CDR3 loop spans 14 amino acids. From germline, CDR1 is KGHSH and CDR2 LQKENI. CDR3 in DNA: TGTGCCAGCTCCCTGGGACAGGACGGTCAGCCCCAGCATTTT. Its protein is CASSLGQDGQPQHF.

The rearrangement joins TRBV5-4 to TRBJ2-7; TRBD2 aligns across 10 bases. The CDR3 covers 14 residues. Germline values: CDR1 SGHNT, CDR2 YYREEE (reference sequence). V was pared by 1 base and J by 6 bases, with 4 bases of the junction left unmatched. The CDR3 DNA is TGTGCCAGCAGCTTGCCTAGCGGGAGAGGCGAGCAGTACTTC. Its translation: CASSLPSGRGEQYF.

The CDR3 loop reads CAWSVPPQARGISHTF. CDR3 sequence (DNA): TGTGCCTGGAGTGTACCCCCCCAGGCCCGGGGGATTTCTCACACCTTC. The rearrangement joins TRBV30 to TRBJ1-2; D perhaps matches TRBD1 (5 bases). CDR3 length equals 16 residues. Germline values: CDR1 GTSNPN, CDR2 SVGIG (reference sequence). Trimming removed 0 bases from V and 12 bases from J, with 26 bases in between.

V and J are TRBV28 and TRBJ2-7; 9 bases are a match to TRBD1. V was pared by 4 bases and J by 4 bases, with 5 bases of the junction left unmatched. The CDR3 extends over 14 amino acids. From germline, CDR1 is MDHEN and CDR2 SYDVKM. The CDR3 nucleotides are TGTGCCAGCAGTTACACGGGACAGGGATACGAGCAGTACTTC. It encodes CASSYTGQGYEQYF.

The chain has TRBV7-8 and TRBJ2-1; 7 positions match TRBD1. Germline V gene sequence: CDR1 SGHVS, CDR2 FQNEAQ. This CDR3 has 14 amino acids. V lost 5 bases and J lost 11; bases outside the gene matches: 12. Here the CDR3 DNA reads TGTGCCAGCAGCCGGGACAGACTTCCGAAAAAGCAGTTCTTC. Translating gives CASSRDRLPKKQFF.

The chain recombines TRBV5-4 with TRBJ2-1; D gene ambiguous. Germline assignment: CDR1 SGHNT and CDR2 YYREEE (reference sequence). The CDR3 is 14 amino acids. The ends were cut back, 4 bases at V and 3 bases at J, with 11 bases in the middle. The CDR3 sequence is CASSPARNYNEQFF. DNA of the CDR3: TGTGCCAGCAGCCCCGCTAGGAACTACAATGAGCAGTTCTTC.

The V call is TRBV6-6, the J call TRBJ2-1; 10 nucleotides line up with TRBD2. The CDR3 length is 16 residues. Germline V gives CDR1 MNHNY, CDR2 SVGAGI (reference sequence). Trimming at V came to 6 bases and at J to 9 bases, leaving 14 bases not matched to a gene. The CDR3 here is CASSRRRSGGVSEQFF. Written as DNA, the CDR3 is TGTGCCAGCAGCCGCCGTCGGAGCGGGGGGGTCAGTGAGCAGTTCTTC.

This chain joins TRBV6-5 and TRBJ1-1; 8 positions match TRBD1. Germline values: CDR1 MNHEY, CDR2 SVGAGI. This CDR3 contains 15 residues. The V and J ends lost 5 bases and 2 bases, in that order; junction bases with no gene match: 7. CDR3 DNA sequence: TGTGCCAGCAGTCCTCAGGGGGCGCTCAACACTGAAGCTTTCTTT. It specifies CASSPQGALNTEAFF.

The chain recombines TRBV18 with TRBJ1-5; D remains unclear. The CDR3 has 15 amino acids. Germline V lookup: CDR1 KGHSH, CDR2 LQKENI. Trimming took 4 bases from V and 3 from J, leaving 13 bases between them. The CDR3 loop reads CASSRMEGDNQPQHF. The CDR3 DNA reads as TGTGCCAGCTCACGAATGGAGGGAGACAATCAGCCCCAGCATTTT.

Only one count was recorded for this clone. The chain uses TRBV13 and TRBJ2-2; D is ambiguous. The CDR3 spans 15 residues. Per the germline V gene, CDR1 is PRHDT and CDR2 is FYEKMQ (reference sequence). V gave up 4 bases and J gave up 4 bases, with 13 bases separating them. CDR3 nucleotides: TGTGCCAGCAGCTCCCTTGGGCCCTCCACCGGGGAGCTGTTTTTT. It is translated as CASSSLGPSTGELFF.

The V gene is TRBV19, the J gene TRBJ2-5; 8 nucleotides agree with TRBD1. J gave up 5 bases and V 5 bases, and 10 bases lay outside the gene matches. The CDR3 extends over 15 amino acids. Germline V CDR1 and CDR2: LNHDA, SQIVND (reference sequence). In nucleotides, the CDR3 is TGTGCCAGTAGTCCCTCCGGACAGGGTTATGAGACCCAGTACTTC. Encoded protein: CASSPSGQGYETQYF.